A selection of T cell receptor beta chains follows, all from one sample in a study of cytomegalovirus exposure and HLA in healthy donors. Profiled with immunoSEQ multiplex PCR; TCRdb holds only in-frame clones, not every one. The table lists 150,000 to 200,000 clones, about 88% of them singletons. Sequencing input: PBMCs. The receptor source for this set is a woman under 30 in good health and CMV-seronegative. Both conserved end residues are part of each CDR3. The D gene is left open where the match is weak. Clone size is stated in some rows and not others, as once, few, many or a class when expanded.

v_gene: TRBV7-9
d_gene: TRBD1
abundance: -
j_gene: TRBJ2-5
CDR3aa: CASSPTRDRGRETQYF
CDR3nt: TGTGCCAGCAGCCCCACAAGGGACAGGGGGCGAGAGACCCAGTACTTC

v_gene: TRBV7-2
d_gene: TRBD2
abundance: -
j_gene: TRBJ2-5
CDR3aa: CASSFQRGGRETQYF
CDR3nt: TGTGCCAGCAGCTTCCAGCGGGGGGGTAGAGAGACCCAGTACTTC

v_gene: TRBV9
d_gene: -
abundance: -
j_gene: TRBJ2-7
CDR3aa: CASSPNPSKQGYEQYF
CDR3nt: TGTGCCAGCAGCCCGAATCCCTCTAAACAGGGCTACGAGCAGTACTTC

v_gene: TRBV27
d_gene: -
abundance: -
j_gene: TRBJ2-3
CDR3aa: CASSLGGGGGDTQYF
CDR3nt: TGTGCCAGCAGTTTAGGCGGGGGCGGAGGAGATACGCAGTATTTT

v_gene: TRBV29-1
d_gene: -
abundance: -
j_gene: TRBJ2-3
CDR3aa: CSVGQISTDTQYF
CDR3nt: TGCAGCGTTGGGCAGATTAGCACAGATACGCAGTATTTT

v_gene: TRBV6-5
d_gene: -
abundance: -
j_gene: TRBJ2-3
CDR3aa: CASRPPITDTQYF
CDR3nt: TGTGCCAGCAGGCCCCCTATCACAGATACGCAGTATTTT

v_gene: TRBV5-1
d_gene: TRBD1
abundance: few
j_gene: TRBJ2-3
CDR3aa: CASSLSTGSTDTQYF
CDR3nt: TGCGCCAGCAGCTTGTCGACAGGGAGCACAGATACGCAGTATTTT

v_gene: TRBV5-1
d_gene: -
abundance: -
j_gene: TRBJ1-4
CDR3aa: CASSLVWQGLSEKLFF
CDR3nt: TGCGCCAGCAGCTTGGTTTGGCAGGGACTGAGTGAAAAACTGTTTTTT

v_gene: TRBV10-3
d_gene: -
abundance: -
j_gene: TRBJ1-2
CDR3aa: CAISADTPFYGYTF
CDR3nt: TGTGCCATCAGTGCGGACACTCCTTTCTATGGCTACACCTTC

v_gene: TRBV23-1
d_gene: TRBD1
abundance: once
j_gene: TRBJ2-2
CDR3aa: CASSARNGEQGRRAGELFF
CDR3nt: TGCGCCAGCAGCGCGAGGAATGGGGAACAGGGGAGAAGGGCCGGGGAGCTGTTTTTT

v_gene: TRBV4-2
d_gene: TRBD1
abundance: -
j_gene: TRBJ1-1
CDR3aa: CASSQEVWTGRTEAFF
CDR3nt: TGTGCCAGCAGCCAGGAGGTTTGGACAGGGCGCACTGAAGCTTTCTTT

v_gene: TRBV25-1
d_gene: TRBD1
abundance: -
j_gene: TRBJ2-5
CDR3aa: CASSLGQGRETQYF
CDR3nt: TGTGCCAGCAGCTTGGGACAGGGGAGAGAGACCCAGTACTTC

v_gene: TRBV6-5
d_gene: TRBD2
abundance: -
j_gene: TRBJ2-3
CDR3aa: CASRLLAGGVDTQYF
CDR3nt: TGTGCCAGCAGACTTCTAGCGGGTGGGGTGGATACGCAGTATTTT

v_gene: TRBV19
d_gene: -
abundance: -
j_gene: TRBJ1-1
CDR3aa: CASSIDTGNTEAFF
CDR3nt: TGTGCCAGTAGTATAGATACAGGGAACACTGAAGCTTTCTTT

v_gene: TRBV7-6
d_gene: -
abundance: -
j_gene: TRBJ1-1
CDR3aa: CASSLAGVERLVNTEAFF
CDR3nt: TGTGCCAGCAGCTTAGCTGGAGTGGAGAGGTTGGTGAACACTGAAGCTTTCTTT

v_gene: TRBV6-5
d_gene: -
abundance: -
j_gene: TRBJ1-5
CDR3aa: CASTRTAQTLGPQHF
CDR3nt: TGTGCCAGTACTAGGACTGCCCAGACCCTGGGGCCCCAGCATTTT

v_gene: TRBV6-5
d_gene: -
abundance: -
j_gene: TRBJ2-7
CDR3aa: CASSERQDEQYF
CDR3nt: TGTGCCAGCAGTGAAAGACAGGACGAGCAGTACTTC

v_gene: TRBV6-4
d_gene: TRBD1
abundance: few
j_gene: TRBJ2-2
CDR3aa: CASSPGQGATGELFF
CDR3nt: TGTGCCAGCAGTCCGGGACAGGGGGCCACCGGGGAGCTGTTTTTT

v_gene: TRBV7-8
d_gene: -
abundance: -
j_gene: TRBJ1-5
CDR3aa: CASSLTHGNQPQHF
CDR3nt: TGTGCCAGCAGCTTAACGCACGGGAATCAGCCCCAGCATTTT

v_gene: TRBV5-4
d_gene: TRBD2
abundance: -
j_gene: TRBJ2-3
CDR3aa: CASSFSGLAGSKADTQYF
CDR3nt: TGTGCCAGCAGCTTCTCGGGACTAGCGGGGAGTAAAGCAGATACGCAGTATTTT

v_gene: TRBV5-4
d_gene: TRBD1
abundance: -
j_gene: TRBJ2-7
CDR3aa: CASSQGTGGLYEQYF
CDR3nt: TGTGCCAGCAGCCAGGGGACAGGGGGCTTGTACGAGCAGTACTTC

v_gene: TRBV5-1
d_gene: TRBD2
abundance: -
j_gene: TRBJ2-7
CDR3aa: CASSATSGRNPYGQYF
CDR3nt: TGCGCCAGCAGCGCCACTAGCGGGAGGAACCCTTACGGGCAGTACTTC

v_gene: TRBV19
d_gene: -
abundance: -
j_gene: TRBJ2-1
CDR3aa: CASSIGNYNEQFF
CDR3nt: TGTGCCAGTAGTATCGGGAACTACAATGAGCAGTTCTTC

v_gene: TRBV6-1
d_gene: -
abundance: -
j_gene: TRBJ2-7
CDR3aa: CASSEGDTTGHEQYF
CDR3nt: TGTGCCAGCAGTGAAGGGGATACGACAGGTCACGAGCAGTACTTC

v_gene: TRBV10-3
d_gene: -
abundance: -
j_gene: TRBJ2-7
CDR3aa: CAISGDSSYEQYF
CDR3nt: TGTGCCATCAGTGGCGACAGTTCCTACGAGCAGTACTTC

v_gene: TRBV18
d_gene: -
abundance: -
j_gene: TRBJ2-3
CDR3aa: CASSPRLRAGASTDTQYF
CDR3nt: TGTGCCAGCTCACCACGTCTCAGGGCAGGGGCTAGCACAGATACGCAGTATTTT

v_gene: TRBV11-3
d_gene: TRBD2
abundance: -
j_gene: TRBJ2-7
CDR3aa: CASSFGTSGYEQYF
CDR3nt: TGTGCCAGCAGCTTTGGGACTAGCGGTTACGAGCAGTACTTC

v_gene: TRBV5-6
d_gene: TRBD2
abundance: once
j_gene: TRBJ2-7
CDR3aa: CASSLGLAGTYEQYF
CDR3nt: TGTGCCAGCAGCTTGGGACTAGCGGGGACCTACGAGCAGTACTTC

v_gene: TRBV19
d_gene: TRBD2
abundance: -
j_gene: TRBJ2-7
CDR3aa: CASGFSGSEQYF
CDR3nt: TGTGCCAGTGGATTTAGCGGGAGCGAGCAGTACTTC

v_gene: TRBV5-5
d_gene: TRBD1
abundance: once
j_gene: TRBJ1-5
CDR3aa: CASSLARTGGNQPQHF
CDR3nt: TGTGCCAGCAGCTTGGCCCGGACAGGGGGCAATCAGCCCCAGCATTTT

v_gene: TRBV6-5
d_gene: TRBD1
abundance: few
j_gene: TRBJ1-1
CDR3aa: CASRQTGGETEAFF
CDR3nt: TGTGCCAGCAGACAGACAGGGGGGGAAACTGAAGCTTTCTTT

v_gene: TRBV30
d_gene: -
abundance: -
j_gene: TRBJ1-3
CDR3aa: CAWGSDLSGNTIYF
CDR3nt: TGTGCCTGGGGAAGTGACTTAAGTGGAAACACCATATATTTT

v_gene: TRBV6-5
d_gene: -
abundance: -
j_gene: TRBJ1-6
CDR3aa: CASSPPRDNSPLHF
CDR3nt: TGTGCCAGCAGTCCCCCCCGGGATAATTCACCCCTCCACTTT

v_gene: TRBV2
d_gene: -
abundance: -
j_gene: TRBJ2-2
CDR3aa: CASSKQGSGTGELFF
CDR3nt: TGTGCCAGCAGCAAACAGGGATCTGGCACCGGGGAGCTGTTTTTT

v_gene: TRBV7-9
d_gene: -
abundance: -
j_gene: TRBJ2-3
CDR3aa: CASSSRNNNQGDTQYF
CDR3nt: TGTGCCAGCAGCTCCAGGAACAATAACCAGGGAGATACGCAGTATTTT

v_gene: TRBV5-6
d_gene: TRBD2
abundance: -
j_gene: TRBJ2-7
CDR3aa: CASSLRAGGPQYEQYF
CDR3nt: TGTGCCAGCAGCCTCCGAGCGGGAGGGCCTCAATACGAGCAGTACTTC

v_gene: TRBV4-1
d_gene: -
abundance: -
j_gene: TRBJ1-5
CDR3aa: CASSQERTGNQPQHF
CDR3nt: TGCGCCAGCAGCCAAGAACGGACAGGCAATCAGCCCCAGCATTTT

v_gene: TRBV19
d_gene: -
abundance: -
j_gene: TRBJ2-5
CDR3aa: CASSIGGGSPPETQYF
CDR3nt: TGTGCCAGTAGTATAGGGGGGGGCAGCCCTCCCGAGACCCAGTACTTC

v_gene: TRBV5-1
d_gene: TRBD1
abundance: -
j_gene: TRBJ1-1
CDR3aa: CASSTGQGRTEAFF
CDR3nt: TGCGCCAGCAGCACGGGACAGGGGCGGACTGAAGCTTTCTTT

v_gene: TRBV25-1
d_gene: -
abundance: -
j_gene: TRBJ2-1
CDR3aa: CASSEFGGFEFF
CDR3nt: TGTGCCAGCAGTGAATTTGGAGGTTTTGAGTTCTTC

v_gene: TRBV2
d_gene: TRBD1
abundance: -
j_gene: TRBJ2-7
CDR3aa: CASMGQGAEQYF
CDR3nt: TGTGCCAGCATGGGACAGGGGGCCGAGCAGTACTTC

v_gene: TRBV6-6
d_gene: -
abundance: -
j_gene: TRBJ2-1
CDR3aa: CASSPIGQSNEQFF
CDR3nt: TGTGCCAGCAGTCCCATCGGACAGTCCAATGAGCAGTTCTTC

v_gene: TRBV6-5
d_gene: TRBD1
abundance: -
j_gene: TRBJ1-5
CDR3aa: CASGTGVQPQHF
CDR3nt: TGTGCCAGCGGGACAGGGGTTCAGCCCCAGCATTTT

v_gene: TRBV5-1
d_gene: -
abundance: few
j_gene: TRBJ1-2
CDR3aa: CASSLRRGLNYGYTF
CDR3nt: TGCGCCAGCAGCTTGCGGCGGGGCCTGAACTATGGCTACACCTTC

v_gene: TRBV6-5
d_gene: TRBD2
abundance: -
j_gene: TRBJ2-1
CDR3aa: CAAWGRGGNEQFF
CDR3nt: TGTGCCGCCTGGGGACGGGGGGGCAATGAGCAGTTCTTC

v_gene: TRBV5-8
d_gene: TRBD1
abundance: -
j_gene: TRBJ1-1
CDR3aa: CASSGRQGWTEAFF
CDR3nt: TGTGCCAGCAGCGGCAGACAGGGTTGGACTGAAGCTTTCTTT

v_gene: TRBV11-2
d_gene: -
abundance: few
j_gene: TRBJ2-5
CDR3aa: CASSPLRVEGETQYF
CDR3nt: TGTGCCAGCAGCCCCCTCAGGGTGGAAGGCGAGACCCAGTACTTC

v_gene: TRBV5-4
d_gene: TRBD1
abundance: -
j_gene: TRBJ1-1
CDR3aa: CASSLEGARSEAFF
CDR3nt: TGTGCCAGCAGCTTGGAGGGGGCGAGGTCTGAAGCTTTCTTT

v_gene: TRBV6-5
d_gene: -
abundance: few
j_gene: TRBJ2-7
CDR3aa: CASSFDSTYEQYF
CDR3nt: TGTGCCAGCAGTTTCGACAGTACATACGAGCAGTACTTC

v_gene: TRBV18
d_gene: TRBD1
abundance: -
j_gene: TRBJ1-2
CDR3aa: CASSPNGFTRPEGGPYYGYTF
CDR3nt: TGTGCCAGCTCACCAAACGGATTTACCCGCCCAGAAGGGGGCCCCTACTATGGCTACACCTTC